The next 20 T cell receptor beta chains were all read from a single sample in a study of T cells in women clearing cervical HPV infection. This table comes from immunoSEQ multiplex PCR, and its TCRdb copy is limited to in-frame clones, with some not included. The sample yields 20,000 to 30,000 clones, of which the top ten take up more than 6.5%. The specimen sequenced was blood buffy coat. The receptor source for this set is a woman between 18 and 70 years old with a cervical HPV16 infection that either progressed to CIN3+ or cleared (not recorded which).

A note on this clone: Read data end 3 residues before the CDR3 end; the end is taken from the germline J gene. This chain uses TRBV20-1 with TRBJ1-1; unclear D gene. CDR1 and CDR2 from the germline V gene are DFQATT and SNEGSKA (reference sequence). The CDR3 runs to 15 residues. The V gene lost 0 bases and the J gene lost 7 bases, with 18 bases spanning the gap. This CDR3 is CSARDWLRHGGEAFF. The sequenced CDR3 bases are TGCAGTGCTAGAGATTGGCTGCGTCATGGCGGTGAA.

Of note for this clone: The read terminates 3 residues ahead of where the CDR3 ends, so the germline J gene completes it. V and J are TRBV7-9 and TRBJ2-1; 13 bases agree with TRBD2. This CDR3 spans 15 amino acids. In germline, CDR1 is SEHNR, CDR2 FQNEAQ (reference sequence). The J segment lost 8 bases and the V segment lost 3 bases, leaving 4 bases of the junction unmatched. The CDR3 reads CASSFTSGRGDEQFF. CDR3 bases read: TGTGCCAGCAGCTTTACTAGCGGGAGGGGGGATGAG.

For this clone: The missing CDR3 end, 3 residues past where the read stops, is filled in from the germline J gene. The chain combines TRBV20-1 with TRBJ2-3; 9 bases match TRBD2. Looked up from germline, CDR1 is DFQATT and CDR2 is SNEGSKA (reference sequence). With V trimmed by 1 base and J by 0 bases, 5 bases remained unmatched. CDR3 length: 16 amino acids. CDR3 bases read: TGCAGTGCTAGAGTGTTTCTAGCGGGGAGCACAGATACG. Amino acids: CSARVFLAGSTDT. The entire CDR3 reads CSARVFLAGSTDTQYF.

With regard to this clone: The CDR3 end lies 3 residues beyond the end of the read and is filled in from the germline J gene. The chain combines TRBV20-1 with TRBJ2-5, with D maybe TRBD1 (6 bases). V was trimmed by 6 bases and J by 2 bases, leaving 19 bases between them. The CDR3 is 15 residues long. Germline V gene sequence: CDR1 DFQATT, CDR2 SNEGSKA (reference sequence). CDR3 DNA, as far as it was read: TGCAGTGCCACAAACAGGGAGAGTAATCAAGAGACC. Its translation: CSATNRESNQET. Given in full, the CDR3 is CSATNRESNQETQYF.

Turning to this clone: Read sequence stops 3 residues before the CDR3 end, and the germline J gene provides the missing end. V gene TRBV5-1 combines with J gene TRBJ1-5; 7 positions agree with TRBD1. This CDR3 region has 17 residues. The ends lost 7 bases at V and 2 bases at J; junction bases unmatched: 15. Per germline, CDR1 SGHRS and CDR2 YFSETQ. The sequenced CDR3 bases are TGCGCCAGCTGGGGACAGCCGAAGGACATACGCAATCAGCCC. Protein: CASWGQPKDIRNQP. The whole CDR3 sequence reads CASWGQPKDIRNQPQHF.

In regard to this clone: Read sequence stops 3 residues before the CDR3 end, and the germline J gene provides the missing end. The rearrangement joins TRBV6-2 or TRBV6-3 to TRBJ2-1, with 7 nucleotides matching TRBD1. This CDR3 contains 15 residues. Looked up from germline, CDR1 is MNHEY and CDR2 is SVGEGT. Unmatched junction bases numbered 11, after V lost 6 bases and J lost 6 bases. The CDR3 bases that were read are TGTGCCAGCAGCCGCGGACAGGCTGCTGGCAATGAG. Its protein is CASSRGQAAGNE. In full, the CDR3 reads CASSRGQAAGNEQFF.

The CDR3 reads CASSSGFANEKLFF. The DNA read from the CDR3 is TGTGCCAGCAGTTCAGGGTTCGCTAATGAAAAA. The chain joins TRBV28 to TRBJ1-4, with D perhaps TRBD1 (5 bases). Read sequence stops 3 residues before the CDR3 end, and the germline J gene provides the missing end. Deletions cut 4 bases from V and 3 bases from J, with 9 bases between. Germline CDR1 is MDHEN and CDR2 is SYDVKM. This CDR3 has 14 amino acids.

On this clone itself: The read is 3 residues too short to cover the CDR3 end, so that end is filled in from the germline J gene. This chain connects TRBV14 to TRBJ1-2; D may be TRBD1 (6 bases). The CDR3 extends over 15 amino acids. Germline V gene sequence: CDR1 SGHDN, CDR2 FVKESK. CDR3 protein: CASSPPGVRHGGYTF. CDR3 DNA, as far as it was read: TGTGCCAGCAGCCCCCCAGGGGTAAGACATGGCGGC.

In regard to this clone: Read coverage stops 3 residues before the CDR3 terminus; the germline J gene supplies the remainder. The rearrangement links TRBV20-1 to TRBJ2-3, with 9 bases lining up with TRBD2. Trimming at V came to 5 bases and at J to 4 bases, leaving 10 bases not matched to a gene. The CDR3 totals 15 residues. CDR1 is DFQATT and CDR2 is SNEGSKA in the germline V gene (reference sequence). The CDR3 reads CSAYPRLAEADTQYF. CDR3 DNA (partial): TGCAGTGCTTACCCTAGACTAGCGGAGGCAGATACG.

Details on this clone: Read data end 3 residues before the CDR3 end; the end is taken from the germline J gene. The J gene is TRBJ1-2, the V gene TRBV7-9; TRBD1 matches at 11 bases. The CDR3 length is 14 residues. The germline V gene encodes CDR1 SEHNR and CDR2 FQNEAQ (reference sequence). CDR3 protein: CASSNGQGADDYTF. Partial CDR3 DNA: TGTGCCAGCAGCAACGGACAGGGGGCGGACGAC. Supplemented by reference TRBV7-9 and TRBJ1-2, the full variable domain reads DTGVSQNPRHKITKRGQNVTFRCDPISEHNRLYWYRQTLGQGPEFLTYFQNEAQLEKSRLLSDRFSAERPKGSFSTLEIQRTEQGDSAMYLCASSNGQGADDYTFGSGTRLTVV.

This CDR3 is CASSIGTLSGSWDTQYF. CDR3 DNA (partial): TGTGCCAGTAGTATAGGGACCTTGAGCGGGAGTTGGGATACG. The chain couples TRBV19 to TRBJ2-3; 8 bases match TRBD2. With the read ending 3 residues before the CDR3 end, the germline J gene is used to fill in that end. The J segment lost 6 bases and the V segment lost 1 base, leaving 12 bases of the junction unmatched. Germline CDR1 reads LNHDA; CDR2 reads SQIVND (reference sequence). The CDR3 contains 17 residues.

About this clone: Read sequence stops 3 residues before the CDR3 end, and the germline J gene provides the missing end. The chain joins TRBV5-1 to TRBJ2-2; perhaps TRBD1 as D (5 bases). The CDR3 extends over 13 amino acids. Germline V lookup: CDR1 SGHRS, CDR2 YFSETQ. Trimming took 3 bases from V and 6 from J, leaving 9 bases between them. This CDR3 reads CASSSQDSGELFF. The covered CDR3 bases are TGCGCCAGCAGCTCACAGGATTCCGGGGAG.

As for this clone: The read terminates 3 residues before the CDR3 end, so the remaining end is supplied by the germline J gene. The chain is built from TRBV29-1 and TRBJ2-3, with 7 bases aligning to TRBD2. After removal of 7 bases from V and 2 bases from J, the junction contained 9 bases not matched to a gene. Germline V lookup: CDR1 SQVTM, CDR2 ANQGSEA. The CDR3 is 14 amino acids. The covered CDR3 bases are TGCAGCGCAGCGGGACCCGGATCCACAGATACG. This encodes CSAAGPGSTDT. The whole CDR3 region reads CSAAGPGSTDTQYF.

As to this clone: The read finishes 3 residues shy of the CDR3 end, and the germline J gene is used to complete it. The chain carries TRBV10-2 and TRBJ1-3; D might be TRBD1 (5 bases). With 3 bases removed from V and 3 bases from J, the gap between germline ends came to 9 bases. Germline values: CDR1 WSHSY, CDR2 SAAADI. CDR3 length: 14 residues. CDR3 in amino acids: CASSDLRVGNTIYF. The CDR3 bases that were read are TGCGCCAGCAGTGACCTCAGGGTTGGAAACACC.

Note on this clone: Coverage ceases 3 residues before the CDR3 finishes, and the germline J gene fills in the end. V usage is TRBV12-3 or TRBV12-4 and J usage is TRBJ2-3, with no clear D. Between the trimmed V and J ends, which lost 6 bases and 3 bases, there was a span of 19 bases. The CDR3 runs to 16 residues. The sequenced part of the CDR3 DNA is TGTGCCAGCAGCCCTAACTACAAACTCCGAACAGATACG. This codes for CASSPNYKLRTDT. The whole CDR3 is CASSPNYKLRTDTQYF.

Note on this clone: At one of its ends the junction is not consistent with the germline gene, which may arise from a read error. The read ends 3 residues early relative to the CDR3; the germline J gene fills the gap. This same CDR3 is encoded by further DNA sequences in the sample. V usage is TRBV5-1 and J usage is TRBJ2-5, with D possibly matching TRBD2 (5 bases). Germline CDR1 reads SGHRS; CDR2 reads YFSETQ. There are 15 residues in the CDR3. CDR3 in amino acids: CASKGSGVAEETQYF. The sequenced CDR3 bases are TGCGCCAGCAAAGGGTCCGGGGTAGCAGAAGAAACC.

CDR3: CASSQGGTGSNYGYTF. CDR3 DNA (partial): TGTGCCAGCAGCCAAGGCGGGACAGGGTCTAACTATGGC. The chain employs TRBV4-2 and TRBJ1-2; 9 bases are a match to TRBD1. The CDR3 end falls 3 residues outside the read, so it is completed with the germline J gene. There are 16 residues in the CDR3. V lost 1 base and J lost 0; bases outside the gene matches: 3. The germline V gene encodes CDR1 LGHNA and CDR2 YNFKEQ.

Regarding this clone: The read ends 3 residues early relative to the CDR3; the germline J gene fills the gap. The gene calls are TRBV10-3 and TRBJ2-1; 7 nucleotides agree with TRBD2. V trimming: 6 bases; J trimming: 7 bases; junction bases outside the gene matches: 9. The CDR3 contains 14 residues. Per the germline V gene, CDR1 is ENHRY and CDR2 is SYGVKD. The CDR3 bases that were read are TGTGCCATCAGGGCGGGAGTGGGTATGAATGAG. Its translation: CAIRAGVGMNE. The whole CDR3 reads CAIRAGVGMNEQFF.

On this clone: Coverage ceases 3 residues before the CDR3 finishes, and the germline J gene fills in the end. This sequence joins TRBV20-1 and TRBJ1-5, with D perhaps matching TRBD1 (6 bases). Germline CDR1 and CDR2: DFQATT and SNEGSKA (reference sequence). The CDR3 loop spans 16 amino acids. The V end lost 6 bases, the J end lost 1 base, and 19 bases lay between the germline ends. Here the CDR3 reads CSAPTPTGHSNQPQHF. Incomplete CDR3 DNA: TGCAGTGCCCCCACCCCCACAGGGCACAGCAATCAGCCC.

In the case of this clone: The read falls 3 residues short of the CDR3 end, and the missing part is taken from the germline J gene. V gene TRBV7-9 combines with J gene TRBJ2-2; D remains unclear. Trimming removed 4 bases at V and 6 bases at J, with 6 bases between. The germline V gene encodes CDR1 SEHNR and CDR2 FQNEAQ (reference sequence). The CDR3 contains 12 residues. The CDR3 loop is CASSSTSGELFF. The DNA read from the CDR3 is TGTGCCAGCAGCTCGACATCCGGGGAG.